This TCR beta chain was documented in a study of control samples from healthy donors and cancer patients. This table comes from immunoSEQ multiplex PCR, and its TCRdb copy is limited to in-frame clones, with some not included. Counted here are tens of thousands of clones, about nine tenths occurring once; the ten biggest clones make up 4.5% to 7%. CDR1 and CDR2 from the germline V gene are LGHNT and FRNRAP. J lost 3 bases, V lost 2 bases, and 3 bases had no gene match. This CDR3 comprises 15 residues. This chain joins TRBV12-5 and TRBJ1-5; 8 bases fit TRBD1. Sequencing was carried out using blood. This sequence was found in a man over 45 in good health. The CDR3 DNA sequence: TGTGCTAGTGGTTTGTGGACAGGGCCCAATCAGCCCCAGCATTTT. This codes for CASGLWTGPNQPQHF.